Following are 5 T cell receptor beta chains from one sample sequenced in a study of Ad26.COV2.S vaccination and SARS-CoV-2 variants. Treatment here: some 19 received Ad26.COV2.S at low or high dose, single or two shots; 5 received placebo; per-sample allocation not given. Sample collection was performed on day 63 after the first vaccine or placebo injection. Assay: immunoSEQ multiplex PCR; the TCRdb copy retains only in-frame clones and omits some. The table records around 320,000 clones, roughly 84% of them present only once. The sequencing here drew on peripheral blood, taken in a trial of Ad26.COV2.S vaccine versus placebo. All receptors derive from a person aged 18-65 years who received the Ad26.COV2.S COVID-19 vaccine or a placebo.

The CDR3 nucleotides read TGTGCCAGCAGTAAGACTAGCGGGGGCTGCACAGATACGCAGTATTTT. Translation gives CASSKTSGGCTDTQYF. The V gene is TRBV6-4, the J gene TRBJ2-3; 12 bases match TRBD2. Germline CDR1 and CDR2: MRHNA and SNTAGT. The CDR3 runs to 16 residues. V lost 5 bases, J lost 1 base, and 4 bases stayed unmatched.

The chain employs TRBV7-2 and TRBJ1-1, with TRBD1 as a possible D gene (6 bases). The germline gives CDR1 SGHTA, CDR2 FQGNSA. With 2 bases removed from V and 4 bases from J, the gap between germline ends came to 11 bases. This CDR3 spans 14 amino acids. Here the CDR3 DNA reads TGTGCCAGCAGCTTATCTAGGGGGTTCACTGAAGCTTTCTTT. It codes for CASSLSRGFTEAFF.

This clone occurred a few times. The chain combines TRBV4-1 with TRBJ1-1; a weak D match, TRBD1 (5 bases). There are 15 residues in the CDR3. The ends were cut back, 7 bases at V and 4 bases at J, with 19 bases in the middle. Looked up from germline, CDR1 is MGHRA and CDR2 is YSYEKL. CDR3 DNA sequence: TGCGCCAGCAATTCTTTCGGGGGTGAGGGCACTGAAGCTTTCTTT. It translates to CASNSFGGEGTEAFF.

This rearrangement joins TRBV6-2 or TRBV6-3 to TRBJ2-7; D not resolved. The V end was cut by 0 bases, the J end by 0 bases, with 12 bases between. This CDR3 contains 16 residues. Per the germline V gene, CDR1 is MNHEY and CDR2 is SVGEGT. CDR3 sequence reads: CASSYSAGRFSYEQYF. In DNA, the CDR3 is TGTGCCAGCAGTTACTCAGCAGGACGGTTCTCCTACGAGCAGTACTTC.

V and J are TRBV5-8 and TRBJ1-2; 7 bases agree with TRBD1. V trimming: 4 bases; J trimming: 0 bases; junction bases outside the gene matches: 6. The CDR3 totals 15 residues. Germline CDR1 is SGHTS and CDR2 is YDEGEE. In DNA form, the CDR3 reads TGTGCCAGCAGCCTGCGGGGACAGTCTAACTATGGCTACACCTTC. Protein sequence: CASSLRGQSNYGYTF.